This T cell receptor beta chain was captured in a study of CXCR3-negative and CXCR3-positive naive CD8 T cells. Overall study: Overall TRB read output was around 130 million, and each library contained about 1.5 +/- 0.3 million reads.

Per germline, CDR1 MNHNY and CDR2 SVGAGI (reference sequence). The CDR3 contains 17 residues. On this clonotype itself: As yet, its antigen is unknown.

Every individual CD8+ T cell subset underwent sorting in triplicate at around 300,000 cells apiece. Study observations and caveats: When CXCR3-positive naive cells were set against CXCR3-negative naive cells, the former had more hydrophobic TRB CDR3s. Memory cells diverged, while naive CXCR3-positive and CXCR3-negative cells had similar TRBV-TRBJ usage.

UMI-tagged TRB cDNA libraries were built via 5' RACE. From the 5' RACE reads, TCRdb lists one entry per CDR3 protein and no DNA. This sample's table reports 65,000 to 95,000 distinct CDR3 sequences. The chain has TRBV6-6 and TRBJ2-5; TCRdb proposes TRBD2, but this gene call is untestable without DNA. This sequence originates from a human donor in good health. Some clones in this sample may be carry-over from other donors' samples. The sample taken for sequencing was naive CXCR3- CD8+ T cells from blood. The subset is: CD45RO-CCR7+CD27+CD95- naive CD8+ T cells lacking CXCR3 (TNR3-). The CDR3 region is CASSYSRVAAHLETQYF.